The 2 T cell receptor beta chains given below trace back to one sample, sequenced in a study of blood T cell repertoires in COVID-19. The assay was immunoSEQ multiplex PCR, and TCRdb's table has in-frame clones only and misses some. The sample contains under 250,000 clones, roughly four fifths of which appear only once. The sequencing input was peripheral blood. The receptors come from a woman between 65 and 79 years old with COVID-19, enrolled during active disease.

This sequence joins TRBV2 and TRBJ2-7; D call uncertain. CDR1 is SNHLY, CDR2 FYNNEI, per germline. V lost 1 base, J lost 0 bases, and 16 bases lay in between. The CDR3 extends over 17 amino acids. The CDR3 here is CASSEVSRHRSSYEQYF. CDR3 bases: TGTGCCAGCAGTGAAGTAAGTCGCCACCGGAGCTCCTACGAGCAGTACTTC. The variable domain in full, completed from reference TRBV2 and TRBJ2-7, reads EPEVTQTPSHQVTQMGQEVILRCVPISNHLYFYWYRQILGQKVEFLVSFYNNEISEKSEIFDDQFSVERPDGSNFTLKIRSTKLEDSAMYFCASSEVSRHRSSYEQYFGPGTRLTVT.

This CDR3 is CASSLPGDTQYF. The CDR3 coding sequence is TGCGCCAGCAGCTTGCCCGGAGATACGCAGTATTTT. V gene TRBV5-1 combines with J gene TRBJ2-3, with unresolved D. Trimming pared 1 base from V and 5 bases from J, leaving 5 bases between. Germline loops: CDR1 SGHRS, CDR2 YFSETQ. CDR3 size: 12 residues. The whole variable domain, filled in from reference TRBV5-1 and TRBJ2-3, reads KAGVTQTPRYLIKTRGQQVTLSCSPISGHRSVSWYQQTPGQGLQFLFEYFSETQRNKGNFPGRFSGRQFSNSRSEMNVSTLELGDSALYLCASSLPGDTQYFGPGTRLTVL.